A selection of T cell receptor beta chains follows, all from one sample in a study of multiple sclerosis patients with progressive multifocal leukoencephalopathy. Profiling relied on immunoSEQ multiplex PCR, and the TCRdb table lists in-frame clones only, not all of them. Found here are 25,000 to 30,000 clones, approximately 90% of them singletons; the top ten hold about 1.1%. The sequenced sample was PBMCs. The source is a human donor with multiple sclerosis. The CDR3 runs from the conserved cysteine through the conserved F or W. A D gene is named only where the DNA matches it firmly.

V: TRBV4-3; D: NA; length: 15; J: TRBJ1-1; DNA: TGCGCCAGCAGCCAAGATCGAACAGGGAGCACTGAAGCTTTCTTT; CDR3: CASSQDRTGSTEAFF
V: TRBV19; D: TRBD1; length: 14; J: TRBJ1-6; DNA: TGTGCCAGTAGCAGGGACAGGGGCCGCTCACCCCTCCACTTT; CDR3: CASSRDRGRSPLHF
V: TRBV10-3; D: TRBD1; length: 14; J: TRBJ2-5; DNA: TGTGCCATCAGTGGGACAGGGAGAGGAGAGACCCAGTACTTC; CDR3: CAISGTGRGETQYF
V: TRBV2; D: TRBD2; length: 21; J: TRBJ2-7; DNA: TGTGCCAGCAGGTGGGCCCCGGGAGAGGGCCTGACTAGCGGGGGAACCTACGAGCAGTACTTC; CDR3: CASRWAPGEGLTSGGTYEQYF
V: TRBV6-1; D: NA; length: 15; J: TRBJ2-7; DNA: TGTGCCAGCACTGCCGGCAGCCATCTCTCCTACGAGCAGTACTTC; CDR3: CASTAGSHLSYEQYF
V: TRBV5-1; D: TRBD1; length: 16; J: TRBJ2-3; DNA: TGCGCCAGCAGCTCCGGGGACAGGGCGGGCACAGATACGCAGTATTTT; CDR3: CASSSGDRAGTDTQYF
V: TRBV10-3; D: TRBD1; length: 16; J: TRBJ2-1; DNA: TGTGCCATCAGTGTATCGACAGGGTTCGACTACAATGAGCAGTTCTTC; CDR3: CAISVSTGFDYNEQFF
V: TRBV29-1; D: NA; length: 13; J: TRBJ1-1; DNA: TGCAGCCTTGAACCATTATTATCTGGTGAAGCTTTCTTT; CDR3: CSLEPLLSGEAFF
V: TRBV13; D: TRBD2; length: 11; J: TRBJ2-7; DNA: TGTGCCAGCAGCTGGCGGGGGGCTAAGTACTTC; CDR3: CASSWRGAKYF
V: TRBV28; D: NA; length: 15; J: TRBJ2-5; DNA: TGTGCCAGCAGTTTGGCAGGGGAATTGGAAGAGACCCAGTACTTC; CDR3: CASSLAGELEETQYF
V: TRBV6-5; D: NA; length: 14; J: TRBJ2-3; DNA: TGTGCCAGCAGTTCCGGGCCGGGAGCAGATACGCAGTATTTT; CDR3: CASSSGPGADTQYF